This T cell receptor beta chain comes out of a study of blood T cell repertoires in COVID-19 (dated by TCRdb to 2020 to 2021). About the study as a whole: Samples from collaborators originated in the United States, Italy and Spain and spanned both the acute and convalescent phases of COVID-19. The prospective study material was composed of cDNA or gDNA derived from T cells, B-cell-depleted T cells, or PBMCs. Subjects who had been exposed to COVID-19, were actively infected with it, or had recovered from it provided the deeply sampled blood TCRbeta repertoires that made up the dataset. A freely available public database, intended as a resource for researchers studying the immune response to SARS-CoV-2, is where the repertoires were released. Samples came from the ongoing ImmuneRACE study (first 160 participants) plus 1,254 subjects from 6 global collaborators. A de-identified subject ID, COVID-19 status, age in years and sex were almost always included in the sample metadata. Where available, HLA class I and class II types were taken from metadata supplied by the sample provider and were not determined by assay-based typing. Overall study outcomes, separate from this receptor: The amount of clinical and demographic metadata varied by source and participant and was provided uncurated.

The immunoSEQ Assay, a bias-controlled multiplex PCR, was used to amplify TCRbeta CDR3 regions from genomic DNA. The paper's processing steps were these. Within the assay, amplification of reference gene primers was used to estimate how many nucleated cells each sample contained. To quantify the absolute abundance of each unique TCRbeta CDR3 rearrangement, sequence reads were collapsed and filtered. For each sample, productive Simpson clonality was calculated as the square root of Simpson's diversity index across productive rearrangements. Entries here come from immuneACCESS through TCRdb and include only in-frame sequences with V and J called. Some clones fail to appear in such tables; in the studies checked, an unresolved V gene covers under half of the shortfall, and the cause of the remainder is unknown. The V and J calls and the clone size are those of that table, but D and trimming were determined from the DNA. Recorded for this sample are 350,000 or so clones; around 83% of them occurred a single time. The biggest ten clones account for 2.5% to 3.5% of the sample.

Reading the germline V gene gives CDR1 SGHAT and CDR2 FQNNGV. CDR3 length: 17 amino acids, cysteine to phenylalanine. The DNA shown is the 51-base CDR3, in frame from base 1. For this chain, trimming is 2 bases at the V end and 3 bases at the J end, and the number of junction bases without a gene match is 8. For this clone: The antigen this receptor binds is unknown. The input lacks base qualities; no much larger clone sits a single base away.

Each collaborating institution followed its own protocols to collect whole blood in K2EDTA tubes. For TCRbeta analysis, collaborators shipped samples in one of three forms: frozen whole blood, isolated PBMCs, or DNA extracted from either of those sample types. The sequence is built from TRBV11-2 and TRBJ2-1, and 9 junction bases match TRBD2. The specimen was peripheral blood. The sequence derives from a young man with active or convalescent COVID-19. The DNA reads as follows: TGTGCCAGCAGCTTATTCTCCGGGACTAGCAACTACAATGAGCAGTTCTTC. Translated, this is CASSLFSGTSNYNEQFF.